One sample yielded the 24 T cell receptor beta chains listed below, sequenced in a study of blood T cells in healthy people across ages. Sample-barcoded 5' priming and a J-beta primer mix drove a second PCR of 7 to 11 cycles. MiXCR, run by TCRdb on the 5' RACE reads, gives a single entry per CDR3 protein. The table lists 800,000 or so distinct CDR3 sequences, 25% of them singletons. These data are also associated with another study on T cells of mothers and their children.

The sequencing input was blood. The receptors come from a boy aged 5-17 years in good health.

This sequence joins TRBV28 and TRBJ1-1; D is unresolved. The end of the DNA aligns better with TRBJ1-4, so the J call may be wrong. The germline V gene has CDR1 MDHEN and CDR2 SYDVKM. CDR3 size: 12 residues. The CDR3 sequence is CASRLRAEKLFF. CDR3 in DNA: TGTGCCTCACGTTTAAGGGCTGAAAAACTGTTTTTT.

This CDR3 reads CASGAGTALNEQFF. The CDR3 DNA is TGCGCCAGCGGCGCCGGGACGGCCCTAAATGAGCAGTTCTTC. The chain has TRBV5-1 and TRBJ2-5; either TRBD1 or TRBD2 may fit D (5 bases each). The end of the DNA fits TRBJ2-1 better, so the J call may be wrong. Germline loops: CDR1 SGHRS, CDR2 YFSETQ. There are 14 residues in the CDR3.

This clonotype was seen more than once but under ten times. This sequence joins TRBV15 and TRBJ2-1; maybe TRBD1 (6 bases). This CDR3 contains 16 residues. Germline V lookup: CDR1 LNHNV, CDR2 YYDKDF (reference sequence). V was trimmed by 2 bases and J by 2 bases, leaving 13 bases between them. CDR3 DNA sequence: TGTGCCACCAGCAGAACTTACCGGGACACCTACAATGAGCAGTTCTTC. Translated: CATSRTYRDTYNEQFF. The whole variable domain, remainder taken from reference TRBV15 and TRBJ2-1, is DAMVIQNPRYQVTQFGKPVTLSCSQTLNHNVMYWYQQKSSQAPKLLFHYYDKDFNNEADTPDNFQSRRPNTSFCFLDIRSPGLGDTAMYLCATSRTYRDTYNEQFFGPGTRLTVL.

This clonotype was counted only a few times. J is TRBJ1-2 and V is TRBV3-1; possibly TRBD1 for D (6 bases). V was clipped by 4 bases and J by 5 bases, with 14 bases between them. The CDR3 spans 14 residues. The germline gives CDR1 LGHDT, CDR2 YNNKEL (reference sequence). The CDR3 coding sequence is TGTGCCAGCAGCCGACCGGGACAAACGTATGGCTACACCTTC. Encoded protein: CASSRPGQTYGYTF.

V usage is TRBV28 and J usage is TRBJ2-1; D might be TRBD1 (6 bases). TRBJ2-5 matches the DNA end more closely, so the J call is doubtful. Germline-derived CDR1 and CDR2 are MDHEN and SYDVKM. This CDR3 has 15 amino acids. The CDR3 DNA follows: TGTGCCAGCAGTTTTGTCAGGGGAGAGAGGGAGACCCAGTACTTC. It translates to CASSFVRGERETQYF.

The CDR3 DNA reads TGTGCCAGCAGCTTAGAGGCAGGATCTAATGAAAAACTGTTTTTT. Protein: CASSLEAGSNEKLFF. The rearrangement uses TRBV7-9 and TRBJ1-4; D is unclear. The CDR3 consists of 15 residues. The germline CDR1 and CDR2 sequences are SEHNR and FQNEAQ (reference sequence). Between the trimmed V and J ends, which lost 1 base and 3 bases, there was a span of 9 bases.

This clonotype came up a few times. The CDR3 sequence: CASSAGTGAGETQYF. The CDR3, as DNA: TGCGCCAGCAGCGCCGGGACAGGGGCTGGGGAGACCCAGTACTTC. V and J are TRBV5-1 and TRBJ2-5; 10 nucleotides match TRBD1. V dropped 4 bases and J dropped 5; count of bases not matched to a gene: 8. The germline V gene has CDR1 SGHRS and CDR2 YFSETQ. This CDR3 spans 15 amino acids.

This chain connects TRBV29-1 to TRBJ2-5, with 8 bases matching TRBD1. The closer fit of TRBJ2-7 to the DNA end suggests the J call may be wrong. Germline V gene sequence: CDR1 SQVTM, CDR2 ANQGSEA. This CDR3 contains 14 residues. The CDR3 protein is CSVETGQGRDEQYF. The CDR3 DNA sequence: TGCAGCGTTGAGACTGGACAGGGACGGGACGAGCAGTACTTC.

The chain employs TRBV7-3 and TRBJ2-3; 7 bases agree with TRBD1. V shed 1 base, J shed 4 bases, and the junction held 2 bases outside the gene matches. The CDR3 length is 14 residues. Per germline, CDR1 SGHTA and CDR2 FQGTGA. CDR3 loop: CASSLIQGSDTQYF. The CDR3 coding sequence is TGTGCCAGCAGCTTAATACAGGGGTCAGATACGCAGTATTTT. Full variable domain (outside the CDR3, taken from reference TRBV7-3 and TRBJ2-3): GAGVSQTPSNKVTEKGKYVELRCDPISGHTALYWYRQSLGQGPEFLIYFQGTGAADDSGLPNDRFFAVRPEGSVSTLKIQRTERGDSAVYLCASSLIQGSDTQYFGPGTRLTVL.

The V and J genes are TRBV14 and TRBJ1-6; D is perhaps TRBD1 (5 bases). Germline values: CDR1 SGHDN, CDR2 FVKESK. V lost 0 bases and J 9 bases, leaving 15 bases between the germline ends. The CDR3 spans 16 residues. The CDR3 DNA reads TGTGCCAGCAGCCAAGACCATATCGGGGGAGGTTCACCCCTCCACTTT. Its translation is CASSQDHIGGGSPLHF.

This clonotype showed up just a few times. The rearrangement uses TRBV2 and TRBJ1-1; tentatively, D is TRBD1 (5 bases). This CDR3 is 16 amino acids long. V was cut by 5 bases and J by 3 bases, with 19 bases left in between. From germline, CDR1 is SNHLY and CDR2 FYNNEI. CDR3 bases: TGTGCCAGCAGTCTCGGGGGTAACTGGGGGGACACTGAAGCTTTCTTT. The encoded protein is CASSLGGNWGDTEAFF. Combining the CDR3 with reference TRBV2 and TRBJ1-1 gives the whole variable domain EPEVTQTPSHQVTQMGQEVILRCVPISNHLYFYWYRQILGQKVEFLVSFYNNEISEKSEIFDDQFSVERPDGSNFTLKIRSTKLEDSAMYFCASSLGGNWGDTEAFFGQGTRLTVV.

In its sample, this clonotype was seen a few times. One junction end disagrees with the germline gene, perhaps due to a read error. This rearrangement joins TRBV20-1 to TRBJ2-3; TRBD2 aligns across 13 bases. This CDR3 contains 16 residues. The V gene's germline CDR1 is DFQATT and CDR2 SNEGSKA (reference sequence). The CDR3 loop reads CSARGGTSGITDTQYF. CDR3 in DNA: TGCAGCGCTAGAGGGGGGACTAGCGGGATCACAGATACGCAGTATTTT.

This clonotype was counted a few times. V usage is TRBV7-2 and J usage is TRBJ2-7; D is perhaps TRBD2 (5 bases). CDR3 length: 13 amino acids. The germline V gene encodes CDR1 SGHTA and CDR2 FQGNSA. The V gene lost 5 bases and the J gene lost 3 bases, with 11 bases spanning the gap. The CDR3 spells CASSPPDFYEQYF. In nucleotides, the CDR3 is TGTGCCAGCAGCCCCCCGGACTTCTACGAGCAGTACTTC.

The chain employs TRBV7-8 and TRBJ2-5, with 7 bases matching TRBD2. The CDR3 loop spans 18 amino acids. Germline trimming cut 5 bases from V and 2 bases from J; bases unmatched to any gene: 17. From germline, CDR1 is SGHVS and CDR2 FQNEAQ. CDR3 loop: CASSLSVWSGTKQETQYF. As DNA, the CDR3 is TGTGCCAGCAGCCTAAGCGTGTGGTCCGGGACTAAACAAGAGACCCAGTACTTC.

A few counts support this clonotype. The chain combines TRBV11-2 with TRBJ1-4; D perhaps matches TRBD1 (6 bases). The CDR3 has 15 amino acids. The V and J ends lost 3 bases and 7 bases respectively, with 15 bases between them. The V gene's germline CDR1 is SGHAT and CDR2 FQNNGV. CDR3 loop: CASSFFTGPAEKLFF. In DNA, the CDR3 is TGTGCCAGCAGCTTTTTTACAGGGCCAGCTGAAAAACTGTTTTTT.

This clonotype was detected many times. The genes are TRBV4-1 and TRBJ2-1; no clear D gene. Trimming took off 1 base at V and 3 bases at J, with 10 bases between the two ends. Germline loops: CDR1 MGHRA, CDR2 YSYEKL. This CDR3 region has 15 residues. The CDR3 DNA sequence: TGCGCCAGCAGCCAAGTGGGGATCCGCTACAATGAGCAGTTCTTC. Its protein is CASSQVGIRYNEQFF.

A few counts support this clonotype. The rearrangement joins TRBV6-5 to TRBJ1-1, with a possible D match to TRBD1 (6 bases). Germline CDR1 is MNHEY and CDR2 is SVGAGI. Trimming stripped 3 bases from V and 1 base from J, with 12 bases between. The CDR3 is 15 amino acids. CDR3 sequence: CASSYRGGPNTEAFF. The CDR3 nucleotides read TGTGCCAGCAGTTATCGCGGGGGCCCGAACACTGAAGCTTTCTTT.

The table lists this clonotype with a few counts. This chain connects TRBV6-5 to TRBJ2-5; D is unresolved. Per germline, CDR1 MNHEY and CDR2 SVGAGI. Trimming took 5 bases from V and 9 from J, leaving 10 bases between them. CDR3 length equals 11 residues. The CDR3, as DNA: TGTGCCAGCAGTGACGGGCTGGCCCAGTACTTC. Translated, it gives CASSDGLAQYF.

This clonotype was seen a few times. The rearrangement uses TRBV4-1 and TRBJ2-1, with D possibly being TRBD2 (7 bases). Germline CDR1 reads MGHRA; CDR2 reads YSYEKL. Trimming shortened V by 5 bases and J by 7 bases, and 15 bases separated the two germline ends. The CDR3 runs 14 residues. Here the CDR3 DNA reads TGCGCCAGCAGCGAGGGGGAGGGCCGGAATGAGCAGTTCTTC. As protein: CASSEGEGRNEQFF.

This clonotype has more than one count but fewer than ten. The rearrangement joins TRBV29-1 to TRBJ1-1; D may be TRBD1 (5 bases). The CDR3 contains 13 residues. V was clipped by 7 bases and J by 1 base, with 13 bases between them. Per germline, CDR1 SQVTM and CDR2 ANQGSEA. In nucleotides, the CDR3 is TGCAGCGCCGAAGGGACCGAGAACACTGAAGCTTTCTTT. Protein product: CSAEGTENTEAFF.

Only a few counts were recorded for this clonotype. The chain combines TRBV5-1 with TRBJ2-7; 8 bases are a match to TRBD2. The V and J ends lost 0 bases and 5 bases, in that order; junction bases with no gene match: 4. CDR1 SGHRS and CDR2 YFSETQ come from the germline V gene. The CDR3 is 14 residues long. As DNA, the CDR3 is TGCGCCAGCAGCTTGGGACTAGCGCTCGACGAGCAGTACTTC. This encodes CASSLGLALDEQYF.

The V call is TRBV7-8, the J call TRBJ2-1; 11 bases match TRBD2. The CDR3 totals 15 residues. CDR1 SGHVS and CDR2 FQNEAQ come from the germline V gene. V lost 6 bases, J lost 9 bases, and 10 bases stayed unmatched. The CDR3 here is CASRPIAGGLTEQFF. In nucleotides, the CDR3 is TGTGCCAGCAGGCCCATAGCGGGGGGGTTAACTGAGCAGTTCTTC.

The chain uses TRBV6-1 and TRBJ1-2; TRBD1 is a possible D gene (6 bases). Looked up from germline, CDR1 is MNHNS and CDR2 is SASEGT. V lost 5 bases and J 8 bases, leaving 12 bases between the germline ends. There are 12 residues in the CDR3. As DNA, the CDR3 is TGTGCCAGCAGTCCGACAGGATCAGGCTACACCTTC. It specifies CASSPTGSGYTF.

This chain joins TRBV9 and TRBJ2-1; perhaps TRBD2 as D (5 bases). This CDR3 has 15 amino acids. The V gene lost 7 bases and the J gene lost 8 bases, with 22 bases spanning the gap. Looked up from germline, CDR1 is SGDLS and CDR2 is YYNGEE. CDR3 DNA sequence: TGTGCCAGCTCAGCGGCCGGACGGGGTCTCTATGAGCAGTTCTTC. This translates into CASSAAGRGLYEQFF.